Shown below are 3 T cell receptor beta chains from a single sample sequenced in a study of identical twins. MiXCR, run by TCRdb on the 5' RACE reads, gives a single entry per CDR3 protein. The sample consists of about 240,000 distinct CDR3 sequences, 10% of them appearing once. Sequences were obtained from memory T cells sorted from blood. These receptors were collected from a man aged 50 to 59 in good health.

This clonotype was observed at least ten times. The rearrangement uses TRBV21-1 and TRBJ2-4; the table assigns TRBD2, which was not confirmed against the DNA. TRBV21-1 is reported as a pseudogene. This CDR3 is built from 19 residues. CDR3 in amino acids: CASSNAGTSGRGAKNIQYF. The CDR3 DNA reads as TGTGCCAGCAGCAATGCCGGGACTAGCGGGAGAGGCGCCAAAAACATTCAGTACTTC.

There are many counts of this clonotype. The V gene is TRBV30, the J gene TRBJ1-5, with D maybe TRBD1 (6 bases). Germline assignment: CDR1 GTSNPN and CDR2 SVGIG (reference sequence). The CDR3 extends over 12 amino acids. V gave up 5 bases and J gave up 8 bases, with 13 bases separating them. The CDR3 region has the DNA TGTGCCTGGGGAACGGGGGCAAAGCCCCAGCATTTT. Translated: CAWGTGAKPQHF. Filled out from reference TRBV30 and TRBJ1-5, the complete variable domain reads SQTIHQWPATLVQPVGSPLSLECTVEGTSNPNLYWYRQAAGRGLQLLFYSVGIGQISSEVPQNLSASRPQDRQFILSSKKLLLSDSGFYLCAWGTGAKPQHFGDGTRLSIL.

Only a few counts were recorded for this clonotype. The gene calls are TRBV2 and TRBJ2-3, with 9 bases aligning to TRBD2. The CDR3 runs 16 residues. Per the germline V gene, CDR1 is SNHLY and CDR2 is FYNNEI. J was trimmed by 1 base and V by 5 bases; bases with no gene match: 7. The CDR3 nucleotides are TGTGCCAGCAGTAAACTGACTAGCGGAGGCACAGATACGCAGTATTTT. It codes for CASSKLTSGGTDTQYF.